The rows below give T cell receptor beta chains drawn from one sample of a study of OX40 agonist ivuxolimab in advanced cancers. This table comes from immunoSEQ multiplex PCR, and its TCRdb copy is limited to in-frame clones, with some not included. The table records about 63,000 clones, 80% to 90% of them present only once. The source was CD4+ or CD8+ T cells sorted from blood, collected in a trial of the OX40 agonist ivuxolimab. The receptors were gathered from an adult with an advanced solid tumor such as melanoma, head and neck, liver or kidney cancer. CDR3s include the opening cysteine and the closing phenylalanine or tryptophan. D genes are given only for firm matches. Clone size appears in some rows only: once, few, many, or a class for an expanded clone.

v_call	j_call	d_call	clone_size	cdr3_nt	cdr3_aa
TRBV29-1	TRBJ2-7	TRBD1	NA	TGCAGCGTCGGGGGACAGGGGCTCCTCGAGCAGTACTTC	CSVGGQGLLEQYF
TRBV25-1	TRBJ1-6	NA	NA	TGTGCCAGCAGTGCTTCCGGGACTCTTAATTCACCCCTCCACTTT	CASSASGTLNSPLHF
TRBV6-5	TRBJ1-1	NA	NA	TGTGCCAGCAGTTACTCATGGGGGCGGGTTGATGAAGCTTTCTTT	CASSYSWGRVDEAFF
TRBV5-1	TRBJ2-1	NA	NA	TGCGCCAGCAGCTTGGCATCCCTAGGCAATGAGCAGTTCTTC	CASSLASLGNEQFF
TRBV11-2	TRBJ2-7	TRBD2	NA	TGTGCCAGCAGCTTCAGCGGGAGGAGCTCCTACGAGCAGTACTTC	CASSFSGRSSYEQYF
TRBV10-3	TRBJ2-6	NA	once	TGTGCCATCAGTGAGTCTACAGACTCTGGGGCCAACGTCCTGACTTTC	CAISESTDSGANVLTF
TRBV19	TRBJ2-7	NA	NA	TGTGCCAGTAGTATAAGGAGCGACGAGCAGTACTTC	CASSIRSDEQYF
TRBV19	TRBJ2-1	NA	few	TGTGCCAGTAACCTTGGGCCCTTGGAACACAATGAGCAGTTCTTC	CASNLGPLEHNEQFF
TRBV29-1	TRBJ1-3	NA	few	TGCAGCGTTGGGTCCGGGCTCGGAAACACCATATATTTT	CSVGSGLGNTIYF
TRBV21-1	TRBJ2-7	NA	NA	TGTGCCAGCAGCCCCGAGAGCCCGGGACAGGAGATTCGCGAGCAGTACTTC	CASSPESPGQEIREQYF
TRBV7-2	TRBJ2-7	TRBD2	NA	TGTGCCAGCATCTCACGGACTAGCGGTACCTACGAGCAGTACTTC	CASISRTSGTYEQYF